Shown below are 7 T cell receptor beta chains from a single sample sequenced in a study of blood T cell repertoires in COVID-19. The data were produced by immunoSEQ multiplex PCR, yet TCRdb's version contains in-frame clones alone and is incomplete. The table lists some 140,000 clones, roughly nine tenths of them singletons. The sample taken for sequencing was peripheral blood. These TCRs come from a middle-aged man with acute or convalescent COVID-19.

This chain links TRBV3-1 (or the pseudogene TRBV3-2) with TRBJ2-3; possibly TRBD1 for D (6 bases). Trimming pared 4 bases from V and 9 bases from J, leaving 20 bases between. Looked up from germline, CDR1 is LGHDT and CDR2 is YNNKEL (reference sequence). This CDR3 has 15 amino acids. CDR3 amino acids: CASSPYRNRQDTQYF. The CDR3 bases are TGTGCCAGCAGCCCCTACCGAAACCGACAGGACACGCAGTATTTT.

This CDR3 is CASRGQARSGNTIYF. The CDR3 nucleotides are TGTGCCAGCAGAGGACAGGCTCGCTCTGGAAACACCATATATTTT. The rearrangement joins TRBV2 to TRBJ1-3; TRBD1 matches at 7 bases. Germline V gene data show CDR1 as SNHLY and CDR2 as FYNNEI. V shed 6 bases, J shed 0 bases, and the junction held 5 bases outside the gene matches. The CDR3 covers 15 residues.

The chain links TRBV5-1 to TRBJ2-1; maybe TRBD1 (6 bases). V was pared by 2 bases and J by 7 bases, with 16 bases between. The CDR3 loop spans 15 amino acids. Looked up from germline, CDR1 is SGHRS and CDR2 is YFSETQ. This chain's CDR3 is CASSLSGVLWNEQFF. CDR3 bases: TGCGCCAGCAGCTTATCAGGGGTATTGTGGAATGAGCAGTTCTTC.

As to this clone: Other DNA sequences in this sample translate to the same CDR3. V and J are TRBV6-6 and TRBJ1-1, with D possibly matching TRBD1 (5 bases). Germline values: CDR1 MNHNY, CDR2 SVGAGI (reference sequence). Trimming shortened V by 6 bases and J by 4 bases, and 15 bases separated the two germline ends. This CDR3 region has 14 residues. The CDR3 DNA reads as TGTGCCAGCAGCTCAGCGGCCGGGGGCACTGAAGCTTTCTTT. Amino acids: CASSSAAGGTEAFF.

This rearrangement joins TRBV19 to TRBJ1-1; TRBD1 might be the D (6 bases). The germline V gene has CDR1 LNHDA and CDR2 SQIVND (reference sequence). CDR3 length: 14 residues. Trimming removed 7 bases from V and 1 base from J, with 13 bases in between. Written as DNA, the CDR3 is TGTGCCAGTAACCTATTACAGGGGAACACTGAAGCTTTCTTT. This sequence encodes CASNLLQGNTEAFF.

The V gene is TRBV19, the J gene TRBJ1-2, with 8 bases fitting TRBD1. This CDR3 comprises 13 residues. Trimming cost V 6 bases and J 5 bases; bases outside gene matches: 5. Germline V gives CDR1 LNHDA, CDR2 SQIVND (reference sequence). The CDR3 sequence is CASSLTGEYGYTF. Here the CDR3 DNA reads TGTGCCAGTAGCTTGACAGGGGAATATGGCTACACCTTC.

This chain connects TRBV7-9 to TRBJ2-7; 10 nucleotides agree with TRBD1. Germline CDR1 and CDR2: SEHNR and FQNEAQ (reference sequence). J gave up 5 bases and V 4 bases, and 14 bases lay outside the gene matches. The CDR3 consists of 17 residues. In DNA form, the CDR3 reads TGTGCCAGCAGCTATAGTAAGTCGGGACAGGGGACCAACGAGCAGTACTTC. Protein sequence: CASSYSKSGQGTNEQYF.